The 4 T cell receptor beta chains below come from one sample, sequenced in a study of T cells after yellow fever vaccination. TCRdb passed the 5' RACE reads through MiXCR, listing each CDR3 protein once. The table includes about 170,000 distinct CDR3 sequences, approximately 11% detected once. Material: CD8+ T cells sorted from PBMCs, obtained 15 days after the yellow fever booster vaccination. These receptors came from a man between 18 and 35 years old who received the YFV17D yellow fever vaccine.

This clonotype has just a few counts. The chain links TRBV7-6 to TRBJ1-2; D may be TRBD1 (5 bases). The CDR3 contains 14 residues. Trimming took off 5 bases at V and 4 bases at J, with 14 bases between the two ends. Germline V gene lookup returns CDR1 SGHVS and CDR2 FNYEAQ. The CDR3 DNA sequence: TGTGCCAGCAGCAGCGGGGACGGATCCTATGGCTACACCTTC. Translated: CASSSGDGSYGYTF.

This clonotype was detected ten times or more. The genes are TRBV20-1 and TRBJ2-1; D perhaps matches TRBD2 (7 bases). V shed 0 bases and J shed 3 bases, with 15 bases lying between them. The CDR3 contains 16 residues. CDR1 is DFQATT, CDR2 SNEGSKA, per germline (reference sequence). The CDR3 spells CSARDGGRRFYNEQFF. The CDR3 region has the DNA TGCAGTGCTAGAGACGGGGGGCGACGCTTCTACAATGAGCAGTTCTTC.

This clonotype has just a few counts. The CDR3 reads CSVSLAGGGETQYF. DNA of the CDR3: TGCAGCGTTTCCTTAGCGGGGGGTGGAGAGACCCAGTACTTC. The chain combines TRBV29-1 with TRBJ2-5; TRBD2 matches at 10 bases. The length of the CDR3 is 14 residues. Losses at the gene ends were 5 bases for V and 4 bases for J; bases not matched to a gene: 7. Germline CDR1 reads SQVTM; CDR2 reads ANQGSEA.

The V and J genes are TRBV5-1 and TRBJ2-1; D not resolved. CDR3 length: 12 amino acids. Trimming shortened V by 2 bases and J by 9 bases, and 9 bases separated the two germline ends. Germline V gene sequence: CDR1 SGHRS, CDR2 YFSETQ. The CDR3 coding sequence is TGCGCCAGCAGCTTAGGTAGGGCTGAGCAGTTCTTC. It encodes CASSLGRAEQFF. The full variable domain, in which reference TRBV5-1 and TRBJ2-1 provide the parts outside the CDR3, is KAGVTQTPRYLIKTRGQQVTLSCSPISGHRSVSWYQQTPGQGLQFLFEYFSETQRNKGNFPGRFSGRQFSNSRSEMNVSTLELGDSALYLCASSLGRAEQFFGPGTRLTVL.